This TCR beta chain was captured by sequencing in a study of Siglec-9 on CD8 T cells in melanoma. Study-wide results and caveats: An effector memory CD8+ T-cell subset seemingly accumulating in melanoma was reportedly marked and regulated by Siglec-9.

Between the trimmed V and J ends, which lost 3 bases and 5 bases, there was a span of 19 bases. CDR3 length: 16 residues. Germline CDR1 is ENHRY and CDR2 is SYGVKD. On this clone: Its antigen is still unknown.

Generated by immunoSEQ multiplex PCR, the TCRdb table keeps only in-frame clones and is missing some. Of around 39,000 clones in the sample, more than 65% were seen once. Specimen: Siglec-9- CD8+ T cells sorted from blood. The clonotype was recovered from a human donor in good health. The chain couples TRBV10-3 to TRBJ2-5, with D tentatively TRBD1 (6 bases). The DNA for the CDR3 is TGTGCCATCAGTGAATTGGGACAAAGCGGTCGCGAGACCCAGTACTTC. Amino acid sequence: CAISELGQSGRETQYF.